This T cell receptor (beta chain) is from a study of CD8+ T cells in alopecia areata. Study overall: Treated individuals took tofacitinib by mouth, 5 to 10 mg twice daily. Study results and limitations: In lesional scalp, particularly from alopecia totalis/universalis, clonality was higher than in normal scalp.

This clone was observed a handful of times. No antigen is known for it. It was from alopecia areata patients that lesional scalp punch biopsies and peripheral blood were collected. CDR1 is SQVTM and CDR2 is ANQGSEA in the germline V gene. V lost 5 bases and J lost 4; bases outside the gene matches: 5. There are 13 residues in the CDR3. Following RNA extraction, reverse transcription yielded cDNA that acted as the sequencing template. The protocol was immunoSEQ multiplex PCR, while the TCRdb copy is restricted to in-frame clones and leaves out a portion. The repertoire has 130,000 or so clones, around 49% of them found once; the top ten carry roughly 20%.

V is TRBV29-1 and J is TRBJ2-7; 10 bases fit TRBD1. The clonotype was recovered from a human donor with alopecia areata. The sample was CD8+ T cells sorted from blood, taken at week 0. The CDR3 is CSVTGTGEYEQYF. CDR3 DNA sequence: TGCAGCGTTACCGGGACAGGGGAATACGAGCAGTACTTC.